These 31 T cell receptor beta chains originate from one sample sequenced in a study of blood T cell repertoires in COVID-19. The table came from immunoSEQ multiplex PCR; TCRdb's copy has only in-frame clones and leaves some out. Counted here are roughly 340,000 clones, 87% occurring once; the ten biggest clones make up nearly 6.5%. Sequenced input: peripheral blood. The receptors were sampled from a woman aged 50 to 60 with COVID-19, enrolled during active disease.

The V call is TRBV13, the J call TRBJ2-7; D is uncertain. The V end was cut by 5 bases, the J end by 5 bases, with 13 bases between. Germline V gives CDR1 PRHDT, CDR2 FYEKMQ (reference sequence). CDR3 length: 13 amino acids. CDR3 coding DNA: TGTGCCAGCAGCCCACCCAGACTCCACGAGCAGTACTTC. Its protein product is CASSPPRLHEQYF.

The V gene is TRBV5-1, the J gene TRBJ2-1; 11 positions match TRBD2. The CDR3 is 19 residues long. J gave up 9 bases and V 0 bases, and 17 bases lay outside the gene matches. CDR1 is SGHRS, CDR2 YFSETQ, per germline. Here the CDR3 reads CASSLVALLAGAAFSEQFF. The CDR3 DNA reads TGCGCCAGCAGCTTGGTGGCTCTACTAGCGGGAGCGGCCTTCAGTGAGCAGTTCTTC.

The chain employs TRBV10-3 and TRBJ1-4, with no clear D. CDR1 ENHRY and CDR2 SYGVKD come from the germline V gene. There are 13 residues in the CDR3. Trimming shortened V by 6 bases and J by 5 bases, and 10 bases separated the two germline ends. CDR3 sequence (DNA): TGTGCCATCAGCGGGTCCCTAAATGAAAAACTGTTTTTT. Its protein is CAISGSLNEKLFF.

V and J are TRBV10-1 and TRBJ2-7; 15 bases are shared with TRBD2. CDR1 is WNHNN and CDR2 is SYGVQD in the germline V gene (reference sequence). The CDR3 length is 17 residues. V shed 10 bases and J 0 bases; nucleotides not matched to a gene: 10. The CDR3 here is CATQGTSGRTSSYEQYF. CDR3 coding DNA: TGCGCCACGCAGGGGACTAGCGGGAGGACGAGCTCCTACGAGCAGTACTTC.

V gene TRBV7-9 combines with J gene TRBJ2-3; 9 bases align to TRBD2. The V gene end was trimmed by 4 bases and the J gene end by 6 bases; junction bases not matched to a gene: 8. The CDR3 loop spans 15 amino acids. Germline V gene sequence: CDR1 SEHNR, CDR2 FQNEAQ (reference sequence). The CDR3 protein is CASSYSGSRQDTQYF. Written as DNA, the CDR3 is TGTGCCAGCAGCTATAGCGGGAGCCGGCAGGATACGCAGTATTTT.

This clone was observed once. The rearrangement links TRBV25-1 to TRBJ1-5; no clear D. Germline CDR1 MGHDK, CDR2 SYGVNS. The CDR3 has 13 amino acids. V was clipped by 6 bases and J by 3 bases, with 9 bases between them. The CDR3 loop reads CASRGSINQPQHF. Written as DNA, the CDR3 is TGTGCCAGCAGAGGGAGTATCAATCAGCCCCAGCATTTT.

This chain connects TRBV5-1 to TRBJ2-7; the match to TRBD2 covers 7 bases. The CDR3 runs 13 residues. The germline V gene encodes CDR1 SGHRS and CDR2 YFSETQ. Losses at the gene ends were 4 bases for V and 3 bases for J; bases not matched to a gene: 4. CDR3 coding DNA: TGCGCCAGCAGCAAGCAGCGGGACTACGAGCAGTACTTC. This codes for CASSKQRDYEQYF.

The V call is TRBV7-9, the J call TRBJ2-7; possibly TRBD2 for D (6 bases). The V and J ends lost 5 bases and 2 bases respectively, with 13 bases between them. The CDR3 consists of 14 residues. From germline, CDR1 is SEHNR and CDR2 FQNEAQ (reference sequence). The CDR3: CASSQGSGTYEQYF. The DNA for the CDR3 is TGTGCCAGCAGCCAGGGTAGCGGTACCTACGAGCAGTACTTC.

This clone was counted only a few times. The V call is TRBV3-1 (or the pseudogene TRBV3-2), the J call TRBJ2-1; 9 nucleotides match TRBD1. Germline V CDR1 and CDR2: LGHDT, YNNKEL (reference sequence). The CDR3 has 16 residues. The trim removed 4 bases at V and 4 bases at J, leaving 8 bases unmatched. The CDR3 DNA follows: TGTGCCAGCAGCCTGGGACAGGGTGTTAGTTACAATGAGCAGTTCTTC. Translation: CASSLGQGVSYNEQFF.

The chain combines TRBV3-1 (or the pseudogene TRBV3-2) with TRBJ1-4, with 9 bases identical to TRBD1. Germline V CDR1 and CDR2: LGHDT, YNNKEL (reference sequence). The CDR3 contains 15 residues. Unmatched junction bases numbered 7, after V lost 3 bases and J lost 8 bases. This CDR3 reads CASSQAGTGNEKLFF. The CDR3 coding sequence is TGTGCCAGCAGCCAGGCCGGGACAGGGAACGAAAAACTGTTTTTT.

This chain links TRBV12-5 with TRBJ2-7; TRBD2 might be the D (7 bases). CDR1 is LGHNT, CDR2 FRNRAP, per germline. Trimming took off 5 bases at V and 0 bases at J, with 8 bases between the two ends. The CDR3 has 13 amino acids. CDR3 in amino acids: CASGRGGSYEQYF. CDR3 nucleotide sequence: TGTGCTAGTGGTAGGGGGGGCTCCTACGAGCAGTACTTC.

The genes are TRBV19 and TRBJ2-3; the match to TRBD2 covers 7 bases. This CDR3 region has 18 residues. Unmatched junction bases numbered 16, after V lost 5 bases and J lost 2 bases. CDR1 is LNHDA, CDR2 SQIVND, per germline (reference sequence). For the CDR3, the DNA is TGTGCCAGTAGTGGGGTAGGCGGGAGAGGTAGTATCACAGATACGCAGTATTTT. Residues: CASSGVGGRGSITDTQYF.

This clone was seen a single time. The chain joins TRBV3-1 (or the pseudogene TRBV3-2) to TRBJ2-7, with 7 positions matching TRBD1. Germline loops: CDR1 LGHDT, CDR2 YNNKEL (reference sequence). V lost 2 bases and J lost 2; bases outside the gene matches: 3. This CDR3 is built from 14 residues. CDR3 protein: CASSQKQGAYEQYF. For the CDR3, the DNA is TGTGCCAGCAGCCAAAAGCAGGGGGCCTACGAGCAGTACTTC.

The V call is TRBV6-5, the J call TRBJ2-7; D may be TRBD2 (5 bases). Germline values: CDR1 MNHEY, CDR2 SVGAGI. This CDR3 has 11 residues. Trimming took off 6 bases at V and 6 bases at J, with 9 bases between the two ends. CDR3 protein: CASRSGGEQYF. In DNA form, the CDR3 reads TGTGCCAGCAGAAGCGGTGGCGAGCAGTACTTC.

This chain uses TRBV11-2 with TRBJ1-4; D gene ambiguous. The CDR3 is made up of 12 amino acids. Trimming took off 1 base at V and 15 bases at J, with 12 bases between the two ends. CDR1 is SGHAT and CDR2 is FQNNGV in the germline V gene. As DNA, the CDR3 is TGTGCCAGCAGCTTAGCAGGTGCCCAAGTGTTTTTT. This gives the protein CASSLAGAQVFF.

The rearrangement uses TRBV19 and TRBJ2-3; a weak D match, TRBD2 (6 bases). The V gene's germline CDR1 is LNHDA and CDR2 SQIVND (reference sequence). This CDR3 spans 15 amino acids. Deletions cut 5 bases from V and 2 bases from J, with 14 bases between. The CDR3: CASSWGLWATDTQYF. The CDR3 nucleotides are TGTGCCAGTAGTTGGGGACTGTGGGCCACAGATACGCAGTATTTT.

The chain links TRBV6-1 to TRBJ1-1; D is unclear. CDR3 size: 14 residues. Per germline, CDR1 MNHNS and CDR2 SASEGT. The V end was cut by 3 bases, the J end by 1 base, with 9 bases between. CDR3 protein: CASSEGRKNTEAFF. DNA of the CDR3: TGTGCCAGCAGTGAGGGGAGAAAGAACACTGAAGCTTTCTTT.

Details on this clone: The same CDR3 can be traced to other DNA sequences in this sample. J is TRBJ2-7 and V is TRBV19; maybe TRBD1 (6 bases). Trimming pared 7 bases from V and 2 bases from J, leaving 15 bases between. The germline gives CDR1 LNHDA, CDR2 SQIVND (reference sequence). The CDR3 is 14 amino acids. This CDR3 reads CASTSTGTPYEQYF. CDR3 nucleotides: TGTGCCAGTACCTCCACCGGGACACCCTACGAGCAGTACTTC.

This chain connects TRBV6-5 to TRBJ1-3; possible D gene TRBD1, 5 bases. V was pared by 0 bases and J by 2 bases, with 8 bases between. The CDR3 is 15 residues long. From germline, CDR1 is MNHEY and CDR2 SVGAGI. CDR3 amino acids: CASSYSAGPGNTIYF. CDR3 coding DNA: TGTGCCAGCAGTTACTCAGCAGGGCCTGGAAACACCATATATTTT.

For the CDR3, the DNA is TGTGCCATCAGTGTCCCGGGGAACACTGAAGCTTTCTTT. Residues: CAISVPGNTEAFF. This chain connects TRBV10-3 to TRBJ1-1, with D unclear. V shed 4 bases and J shed 1 base, with 7 bases lying between them. The CDR3 consists of 13 residues. Germline CDR1 is ENHRY and CDR2 is SYGVKD.

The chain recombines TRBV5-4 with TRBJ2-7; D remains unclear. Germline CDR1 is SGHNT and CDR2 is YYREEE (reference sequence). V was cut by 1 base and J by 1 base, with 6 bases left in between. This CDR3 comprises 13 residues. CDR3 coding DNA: TGTGCCAGCAGCTTGCAACAGTCCTACGAGCAGTACTTC. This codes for CASSLQQSYEQYF.

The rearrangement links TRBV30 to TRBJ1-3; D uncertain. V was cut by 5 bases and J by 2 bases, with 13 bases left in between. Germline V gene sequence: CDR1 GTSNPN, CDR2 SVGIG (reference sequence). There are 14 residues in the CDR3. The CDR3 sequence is CAWVPLRAGNTIYF. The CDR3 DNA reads TGTGCCTGGGTGCCCCTGCGGGCTGGAAACACCATATATTTT.

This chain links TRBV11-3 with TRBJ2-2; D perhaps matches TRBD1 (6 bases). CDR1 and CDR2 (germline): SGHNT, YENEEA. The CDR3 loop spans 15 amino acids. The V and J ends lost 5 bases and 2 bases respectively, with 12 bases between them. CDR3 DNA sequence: TGTGCCAGCAGCCCCAGGGGTGCTAACACCGGGGAGCTGTTTTTT. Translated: CASSPRGANTGELFF.

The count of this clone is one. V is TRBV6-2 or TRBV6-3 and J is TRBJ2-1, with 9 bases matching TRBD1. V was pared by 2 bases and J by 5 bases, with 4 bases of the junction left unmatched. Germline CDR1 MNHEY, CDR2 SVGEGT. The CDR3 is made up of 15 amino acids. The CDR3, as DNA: TGTGCCAGCAGTTACATCCGGACAGGGGACAATGAGCAGTTCTTC. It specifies CASSYIRTGDNEQFF.

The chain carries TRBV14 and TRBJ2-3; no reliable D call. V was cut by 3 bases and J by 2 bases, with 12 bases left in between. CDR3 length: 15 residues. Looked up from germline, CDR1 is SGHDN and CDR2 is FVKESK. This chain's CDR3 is CASSQLGYNTDTQYF. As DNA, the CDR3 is TGTGCCAGCAGCCAGTTGGGCTACAACACAGATACGCAGTATTTT. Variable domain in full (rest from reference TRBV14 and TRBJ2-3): EAGVTQFPSHSVIEKGQTVTLRCDPISGHDNLYWYRRVMGKEIKFLLHFVKESKQDESGMPNNRFLAERTGGTYSTLKVQPAELEDSGVYFCASSQLGYNTDTQYFGPGTRLTVL.

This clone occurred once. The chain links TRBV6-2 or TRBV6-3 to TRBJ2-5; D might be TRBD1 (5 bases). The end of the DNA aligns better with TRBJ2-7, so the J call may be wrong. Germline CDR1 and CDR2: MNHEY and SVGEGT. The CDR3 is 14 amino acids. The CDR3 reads CASSYPRQTYEQYF. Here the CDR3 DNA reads TGTGCCAGCAGTTACCCCCGACAGACCTACGAGCAGTACTTC.

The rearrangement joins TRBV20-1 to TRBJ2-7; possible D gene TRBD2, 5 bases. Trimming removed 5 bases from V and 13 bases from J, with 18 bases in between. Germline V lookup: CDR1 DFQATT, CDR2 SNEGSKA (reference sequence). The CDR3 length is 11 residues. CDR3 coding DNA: TGCAGTGCTGGTGGACCGGGATCACAATACTTC. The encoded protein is CSAGGPGSQYF.

CDR3 sequence reads: CASSSPLRGGNYEQYF. The CDR3 DNA is TGTGCCAGCAGCTCCCCCCTTAGAGGGGGTAACTACGAGCAGTACTTC. The V gene is TRBV9, the J gene TRBJ2-7, with a tentative D call TRBD1 (6 bases). V lost 4 bases and J lost 3, with 20 bases in between. There are 16 residues in the CDR3. Germline assignment: CDR1 SGDLS and CDR2 YYNGEE.

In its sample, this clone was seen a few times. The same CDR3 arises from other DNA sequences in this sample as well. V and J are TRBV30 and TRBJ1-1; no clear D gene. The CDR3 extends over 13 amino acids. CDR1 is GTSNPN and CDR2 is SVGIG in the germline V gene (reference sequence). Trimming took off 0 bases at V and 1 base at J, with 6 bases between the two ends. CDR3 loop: CAWSVRRNTEAFF. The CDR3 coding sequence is TGTGCCTGGAGTGTACGGAGGAACACTGAAGCTTTCTTT.

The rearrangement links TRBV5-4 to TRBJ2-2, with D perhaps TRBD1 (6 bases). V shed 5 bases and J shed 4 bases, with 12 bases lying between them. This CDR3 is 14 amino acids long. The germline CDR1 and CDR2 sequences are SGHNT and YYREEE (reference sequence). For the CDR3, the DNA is TGTGCCAGCAGTGTGGACAGTGCCACCGGGGAGCTGTTTTTT. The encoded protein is CASSVDSATGELFF.

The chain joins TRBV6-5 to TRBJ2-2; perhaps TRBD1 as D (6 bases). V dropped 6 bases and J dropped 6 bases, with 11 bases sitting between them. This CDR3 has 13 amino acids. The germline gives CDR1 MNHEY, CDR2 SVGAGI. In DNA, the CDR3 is TGTGCCAGCAGACCAGGGGTCTCCGGGGAGCTGTTTTTT. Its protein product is CASRPGVSGELFF.